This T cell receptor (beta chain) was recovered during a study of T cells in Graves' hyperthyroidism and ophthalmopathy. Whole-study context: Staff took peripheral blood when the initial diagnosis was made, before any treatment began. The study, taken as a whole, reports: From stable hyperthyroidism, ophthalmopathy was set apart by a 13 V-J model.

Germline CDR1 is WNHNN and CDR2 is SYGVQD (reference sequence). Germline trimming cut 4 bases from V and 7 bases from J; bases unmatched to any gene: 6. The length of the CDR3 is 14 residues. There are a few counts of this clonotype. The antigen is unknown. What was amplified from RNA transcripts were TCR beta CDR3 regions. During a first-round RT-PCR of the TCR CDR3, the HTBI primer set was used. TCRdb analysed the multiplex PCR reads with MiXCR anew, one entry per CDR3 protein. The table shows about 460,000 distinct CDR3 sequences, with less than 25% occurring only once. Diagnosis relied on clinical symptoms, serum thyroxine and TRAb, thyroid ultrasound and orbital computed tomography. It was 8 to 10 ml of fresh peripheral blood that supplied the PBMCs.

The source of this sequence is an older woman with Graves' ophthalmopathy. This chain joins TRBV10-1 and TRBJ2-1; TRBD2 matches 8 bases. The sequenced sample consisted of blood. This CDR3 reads CASSAPAGDNEQFF. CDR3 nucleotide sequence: TGCGCCAGCAGTGCCCCAGCGGGAGATAATGAGCAGTTCTTC.